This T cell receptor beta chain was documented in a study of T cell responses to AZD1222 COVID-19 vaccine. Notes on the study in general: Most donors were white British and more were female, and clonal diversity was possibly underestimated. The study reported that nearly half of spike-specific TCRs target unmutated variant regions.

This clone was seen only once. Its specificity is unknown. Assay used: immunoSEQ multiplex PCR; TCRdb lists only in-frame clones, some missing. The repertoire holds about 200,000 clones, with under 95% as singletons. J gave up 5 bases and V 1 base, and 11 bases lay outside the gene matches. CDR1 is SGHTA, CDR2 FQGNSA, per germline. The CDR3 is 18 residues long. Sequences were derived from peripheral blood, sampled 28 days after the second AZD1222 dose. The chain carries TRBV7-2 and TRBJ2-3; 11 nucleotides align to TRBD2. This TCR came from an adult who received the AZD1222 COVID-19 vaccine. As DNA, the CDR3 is TGTGCCAGCAGCTTAGTGTTGTCTAGCGGGGGGTATAGAGATACGCAGTATTTT. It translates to CASSLVLSSGGYRDTQYF.